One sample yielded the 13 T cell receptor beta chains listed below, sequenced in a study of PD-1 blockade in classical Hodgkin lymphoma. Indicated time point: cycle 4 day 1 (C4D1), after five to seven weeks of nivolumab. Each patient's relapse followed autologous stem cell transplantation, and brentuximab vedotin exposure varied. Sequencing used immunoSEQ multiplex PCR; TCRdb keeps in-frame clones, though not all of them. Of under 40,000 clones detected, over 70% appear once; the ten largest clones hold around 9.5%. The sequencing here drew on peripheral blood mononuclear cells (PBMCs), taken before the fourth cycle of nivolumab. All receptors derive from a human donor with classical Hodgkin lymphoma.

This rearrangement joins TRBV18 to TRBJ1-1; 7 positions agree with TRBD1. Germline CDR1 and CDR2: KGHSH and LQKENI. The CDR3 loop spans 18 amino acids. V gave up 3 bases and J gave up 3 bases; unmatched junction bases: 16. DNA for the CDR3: TGTGCCAGCTCACCGACCGGGACAGCCTTATTGGGGGACACTGAAGCTTTCTTT. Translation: CASSPTGTALLGDTEAFF.

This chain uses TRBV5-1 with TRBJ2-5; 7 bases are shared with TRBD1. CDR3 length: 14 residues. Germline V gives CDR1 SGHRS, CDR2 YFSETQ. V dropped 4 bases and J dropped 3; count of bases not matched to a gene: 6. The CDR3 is CASSLRDREETQYF. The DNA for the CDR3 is TGCGCCAGCAGCCTCCGGGACAGAGAAGAGACCCAGTACTTC.

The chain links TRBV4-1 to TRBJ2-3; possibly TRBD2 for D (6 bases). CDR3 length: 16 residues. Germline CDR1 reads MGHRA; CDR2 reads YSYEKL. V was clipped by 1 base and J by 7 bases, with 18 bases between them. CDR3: CASSQVLGGYSYTQYF. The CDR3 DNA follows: TGCGCCAGCAGCCAAGTCTTGGGGGGTTATTCTTATACGCAGTATTTT.

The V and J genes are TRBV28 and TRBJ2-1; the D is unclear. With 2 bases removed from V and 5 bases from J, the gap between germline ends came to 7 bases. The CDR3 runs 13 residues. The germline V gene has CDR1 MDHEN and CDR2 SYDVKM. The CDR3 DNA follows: TGTGCCAGCAGTTTAGGCCGGCACAATGAGCAGTTCTTC. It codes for CASSLGRHNEQFF.

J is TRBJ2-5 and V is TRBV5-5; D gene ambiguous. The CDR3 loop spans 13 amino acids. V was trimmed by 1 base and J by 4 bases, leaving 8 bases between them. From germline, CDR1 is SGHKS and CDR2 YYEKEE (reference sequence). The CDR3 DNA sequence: TGTGCCAGCAGCTTGTCCGGGCGAGAGACCCAGTACTTC. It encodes CASSLSGRETQYF.

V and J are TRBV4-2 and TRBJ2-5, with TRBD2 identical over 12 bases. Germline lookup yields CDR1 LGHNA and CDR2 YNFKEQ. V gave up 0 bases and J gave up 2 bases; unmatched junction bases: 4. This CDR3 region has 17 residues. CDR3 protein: CASSQEALAGGQETQYF. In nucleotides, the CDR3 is TGTGCCAGCAGCCAAGAAGCCCTAGCGGGGGGGCAAGAGACCCAGTACTTC.

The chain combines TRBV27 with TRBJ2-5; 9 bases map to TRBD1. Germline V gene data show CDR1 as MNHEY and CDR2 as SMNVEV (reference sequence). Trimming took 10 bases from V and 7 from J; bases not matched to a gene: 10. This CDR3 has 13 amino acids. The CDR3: CATRTGESGTQYF. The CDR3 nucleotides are TGTGCCACCCGGACAGGGGAGAGCGGGACCCAGTACTTC.

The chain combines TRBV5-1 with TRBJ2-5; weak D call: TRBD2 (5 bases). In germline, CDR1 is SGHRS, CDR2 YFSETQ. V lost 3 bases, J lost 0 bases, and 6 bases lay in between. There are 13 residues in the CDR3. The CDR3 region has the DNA TGCGCCAGCAGCTGGACTTACCAAGAGACCCAGTACTTC. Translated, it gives CASSWTYQETQYF.

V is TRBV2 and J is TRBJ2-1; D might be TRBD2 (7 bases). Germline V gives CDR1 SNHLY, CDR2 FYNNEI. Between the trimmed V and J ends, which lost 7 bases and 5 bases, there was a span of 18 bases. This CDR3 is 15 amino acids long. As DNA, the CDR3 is TGTGCCAGCATGGAGGGGGGACTAATAAACAATGAGCAGTTCTTC. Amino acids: CASMEGGLINNEQFF.

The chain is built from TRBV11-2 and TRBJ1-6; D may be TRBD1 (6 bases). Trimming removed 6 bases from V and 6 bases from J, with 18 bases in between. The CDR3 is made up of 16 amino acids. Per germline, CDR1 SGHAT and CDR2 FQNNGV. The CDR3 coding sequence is TGTGCCAGCAGTGCTGGATGGGGCAGGGGTAATTCACCCCTCCACTTT. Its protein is CASSAGWGRGNSPLHF.

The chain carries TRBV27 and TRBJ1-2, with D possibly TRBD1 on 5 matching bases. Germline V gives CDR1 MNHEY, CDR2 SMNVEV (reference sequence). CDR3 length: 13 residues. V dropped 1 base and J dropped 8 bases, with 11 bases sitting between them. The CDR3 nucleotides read TGTGCCAGCAGTTTATGGGGGTCTGGGGGCTACACCTTC. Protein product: CASSLWGSGGYTF.

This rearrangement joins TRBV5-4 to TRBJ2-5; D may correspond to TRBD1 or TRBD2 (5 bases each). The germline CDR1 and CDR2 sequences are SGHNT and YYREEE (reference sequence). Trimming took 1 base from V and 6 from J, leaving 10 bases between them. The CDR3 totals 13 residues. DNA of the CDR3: TGTGCCAGCAGCTTGAGGGGAGAACAGACCCAGTACTTC. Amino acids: CASSLRGEQTQYF.

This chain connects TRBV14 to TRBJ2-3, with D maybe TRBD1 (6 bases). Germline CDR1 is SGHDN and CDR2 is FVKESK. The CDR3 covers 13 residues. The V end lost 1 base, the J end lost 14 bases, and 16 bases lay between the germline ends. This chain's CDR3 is CASSQAGTRRLYF. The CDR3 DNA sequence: TGTGCCAGCAGCCAAGCCGGGACACGCCGTTTGTATTTT.